This TCR beta chain was found in a study of blood T cell repertoires in COVID-19. Trimming shortened V by 2 bases and J by 16 bases, and 18 bases separated the two germline ends. This CDR3 is built from 13 residues. Germline loops: CDR1 GTSNPN, CDR2 SVGIG (reference sequence). Measured with immunoSEQ multiplex PCR; TCRdb has only the in-frame clones, and not every one. The profile shows about 140,000 clones, about 83% of them singletons. Input material: peripheral blood. V usage is TRBV30 and J usage is TRBJ1-6; tentative D call: TRBD1 (5 bases). This sequence originates from a woman aged 45-60 years with active or convalescent COVID-19. CDR3 in amino acids: CAWSTTLGEPLHF. The CDR3 DNA reads TGTGCCTGGAGTACCACCTTAGGGGAACCACTCCACTTT.